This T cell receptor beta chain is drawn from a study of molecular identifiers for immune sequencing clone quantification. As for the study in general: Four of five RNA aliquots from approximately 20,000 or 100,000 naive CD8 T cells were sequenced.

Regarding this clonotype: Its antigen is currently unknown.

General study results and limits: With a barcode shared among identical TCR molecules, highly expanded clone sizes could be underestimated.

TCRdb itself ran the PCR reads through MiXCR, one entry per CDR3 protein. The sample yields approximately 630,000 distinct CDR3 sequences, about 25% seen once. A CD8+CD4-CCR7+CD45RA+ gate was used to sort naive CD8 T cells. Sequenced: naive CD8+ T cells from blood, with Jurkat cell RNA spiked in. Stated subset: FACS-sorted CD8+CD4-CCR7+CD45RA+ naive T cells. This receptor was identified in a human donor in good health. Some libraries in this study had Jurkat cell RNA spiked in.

The CDR3 nucleotides read TGTGCCAGCAGTCCGCCCGGGACAGGAACCTATAGCAATCAGCCCCAGCATTTT. Translating it yields CASSPPGTGTYSNQPQHF. The chain recombines TRBV7-8 with TRBJ1-5, with 8 bases lining up with TRBD1. Looked up from germline, CDR1 is SGHVS and CDR2 is FQNEAQ. This CDR3 spans 18 amino acids. V was clipped by 6 bases and J by 0 bases; unmatched bases: 13. Full variable domain (missing parts from reference TRBV7-8 and TRBJ1-5): GAGVSQSPRYKVAKRGQDVALRCDPISGHVSLFWYQQALGQGPEFLTYFQNEAQLDKSGLPSDRFFAERPEGSVSTLKIQRTQQEDSAVYLCASSPPGTGTYSNQPQHFGDGTRLSIL.